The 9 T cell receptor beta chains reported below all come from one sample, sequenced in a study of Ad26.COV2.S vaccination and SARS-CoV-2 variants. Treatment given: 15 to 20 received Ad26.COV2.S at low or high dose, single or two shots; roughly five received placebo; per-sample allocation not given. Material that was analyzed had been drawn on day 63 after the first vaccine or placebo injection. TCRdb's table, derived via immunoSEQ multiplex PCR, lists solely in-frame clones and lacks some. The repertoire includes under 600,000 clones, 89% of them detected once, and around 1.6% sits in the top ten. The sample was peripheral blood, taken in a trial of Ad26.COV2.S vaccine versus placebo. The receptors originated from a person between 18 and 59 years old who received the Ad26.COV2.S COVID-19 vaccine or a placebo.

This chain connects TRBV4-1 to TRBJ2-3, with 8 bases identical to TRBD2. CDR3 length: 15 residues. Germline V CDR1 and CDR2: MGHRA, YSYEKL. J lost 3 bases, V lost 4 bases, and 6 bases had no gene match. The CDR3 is CASSPIGTRTDTQYF. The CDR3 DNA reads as TGCGCCAGCAGCCCAATTGGGACTAGGACAGATACGCAGTATTTT.

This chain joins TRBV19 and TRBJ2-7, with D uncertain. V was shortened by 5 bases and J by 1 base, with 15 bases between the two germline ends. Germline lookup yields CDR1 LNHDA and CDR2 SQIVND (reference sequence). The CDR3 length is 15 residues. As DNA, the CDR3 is TGTGCCAGTAGTGCCTTGGGTCAGGCGTCCTACGAGCAGTACTTC. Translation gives CASSALGQASYEQYF. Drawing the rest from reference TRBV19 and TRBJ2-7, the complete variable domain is DGGITQSPKYLFRKEGQNVTLSCEQNLNHDAMYWYRQDPGQGLRLIYYSQIVNDFQKGDIAEGYSVSREKKESFPLTVTSAQKNPTAFYLCASSALGQASYEQYFGPGTRLTVT.

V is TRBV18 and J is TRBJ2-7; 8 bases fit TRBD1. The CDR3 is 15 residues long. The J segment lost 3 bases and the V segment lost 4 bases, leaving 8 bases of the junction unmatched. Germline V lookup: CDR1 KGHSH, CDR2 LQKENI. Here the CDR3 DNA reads TGTGCCAGCTCACAAGGACAGGGTATCTACTACGAGCAGTACTTC. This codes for CASSQGQGIYYEQYF.

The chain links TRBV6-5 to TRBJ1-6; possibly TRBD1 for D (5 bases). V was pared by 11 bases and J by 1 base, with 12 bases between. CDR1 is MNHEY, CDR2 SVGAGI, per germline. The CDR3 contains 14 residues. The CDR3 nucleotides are TGTGCCTCGGGGCCGGGGTCCTATAATTCACCCCTCCACTTT. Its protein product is CASGPGSYNSPLHF.

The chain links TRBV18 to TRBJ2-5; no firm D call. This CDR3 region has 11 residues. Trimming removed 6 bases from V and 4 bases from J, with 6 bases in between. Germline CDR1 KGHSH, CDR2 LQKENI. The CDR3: CASSPRETQYF. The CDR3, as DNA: TGTGCCAGCTCCCCTCGAGAGACCCAGTACTTC.

The CDR3 sequence: CASSLASPLHF. The CDR3 DNA follows: TGTGCCAGCAGTTTAGCTTCACCCCTCCACTTT. This chain connects TRBV6-6 to TRBJ1-6; D unclear. The germline V gene has CDR1 MNHNY and CDR2 SVGAGI (reference sequence). This CDR3 has 11 amino acids. Trimming removed 4 bases from V and 9 bases from J, with 4 bases in between.

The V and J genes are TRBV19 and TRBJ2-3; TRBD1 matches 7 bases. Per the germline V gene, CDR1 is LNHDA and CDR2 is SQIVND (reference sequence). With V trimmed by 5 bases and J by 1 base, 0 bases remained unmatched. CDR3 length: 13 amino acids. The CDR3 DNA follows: TGTGCCAGTAGTGACAGGGGCACAGATACGCAGTATTTT. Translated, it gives CASSDRGTDTQYF.

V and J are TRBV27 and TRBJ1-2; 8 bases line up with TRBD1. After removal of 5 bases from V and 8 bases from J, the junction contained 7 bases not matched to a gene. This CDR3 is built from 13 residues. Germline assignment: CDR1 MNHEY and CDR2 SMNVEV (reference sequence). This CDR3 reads CASSPWTGHGYTF. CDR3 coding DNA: TGTGCCAGCAGTCCCTGGACAGGGCACGGCTACACCTTC.

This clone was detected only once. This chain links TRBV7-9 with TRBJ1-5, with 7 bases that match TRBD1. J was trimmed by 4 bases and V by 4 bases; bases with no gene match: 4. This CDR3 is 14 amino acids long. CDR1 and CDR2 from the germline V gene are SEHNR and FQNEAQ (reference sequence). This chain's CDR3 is CASSSTGDNQPQHF. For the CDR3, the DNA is TGTGCCAGCAGCTCAACAGGGGATAATCAGCCCCAGCATTTT. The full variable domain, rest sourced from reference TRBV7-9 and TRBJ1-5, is DTGVSQNPRHKITKRGQNVTFRCDPISEHNRLYWYRQTLGQGPEFLTYFQNEAQLEKSRLLSDRFSAERPKGSFSTLEIQRTEQGDSAMYLCASSSTGDNQPQHFGDGTRLSIL.